The source of this T cell receptor beta chain is a study of T-cell reconstitution after alpha-beta-depleted transplantation in children. Unique molecular identifiers featured in how the TCRbeta library was prepared. Via MiXCR, TCRdb re-called the PCR reads, giving one row per CDR3 protein. Here the sample spans hundreds of thousands of distinct CDR3 sequences, approximately 16% being singletons. Germline V gene sequence: CDR1 MDHEN, CDR2 SYDVKM. The ends lost 6 bases at V and 1 base at J; junction bases unmatched: 4. The CDR3 is 15 residues long. The sequencing used PBMCs from the stem cell graft donor, collected from the stem cell graft. This chain joins TRBV28 and TRBJ2-2; 8 bases are a match to TRBD2. The source of this sequence is a human donor who donated a stem cell graft to a child with acute myeloid leukemia. The CDR3 here is CASRYSGGNTGELFF. Written as DNA, the CDR3 is TGTGCCAGCAGATACAGCGGGGGGAACACCGGGGAGCTGTTTTTT.